This T cell receptor beta chain comes out of a study of metastatic and nonmetastatic thyroid tumors. Background on the study: Peripheral blood and tumor or nodule samples from malignant and benign thyroid patients were compared.

The V gene end was trimmed by 0 bases and the J gene end by 8 bases; junction bases not matched to a gene: 7. Germline V gene sequence: CDR1 LGHDT, CDR2 YNNKEL (reference sequence). CDR3 length: 16 residues. Each patient came to thyroid surgery without any prior treatment (of any kind). Points from the study as a whole: It was reported that TCR beta diversity was significantly higher in malignant thyroid tumors than benign nodules, in blood and tumor.

This clone has at least ten counts. Its specificity is not known. Authors' analysis steps: What underpinned the distant-metastasis classifier for papillary thyroid cancer was the set of CDR3 differences across clinicopathological groups. TCRdb re-called the PCR reads with MiXCR. What appears here as the V and J calls and clone size reflects TCRdb's work, not the paper's. The sample lists tens of thousands of clones; about 20% were seen once. The TCR was taken from a female donor with papillary thyroid cancer or a benign thyroid nodule (not recorded which). Some clones in this sample may be carry-over from other donors' samples. The sequenced sample was blood. The genes are TRBV3-1 and TRBJ1-4, with TRBD1 matching over 9 bases. The CDR3 region has the DNA TGTGCCAGCAGCCAAGAGCTAGGGACAGGGCCCGAAAAACTGTTTTTT. Encoded protein: CASSQELGTGPEKLFF. Complete variable domain (other parts from reference TRBV3-1 and TRBJ1-4): DTAVSQTPKYLVTQMGNDKSIKCEQNLGHDTMYWYKQDSKKFLKIMFSYNNKELIINETVPNRFSPKSPDKAHLNLHINSLELGDSAVYFCASSQELGTGPEKLFFGSGTQLSVL.